This TCR beta chain came from a study of CXCR3-negative and CXCR3-positive naive CD8 T cells. Turning to this clonotype: The antigen remains undetermined.

Libraries were UMI-labeled 5' RACE TRB cDNA. With the 5' RACE reads reprocessed, TCRdb shows one record per CDR3 protein and no DNA. The sample includes under 85,000 distinct CDR3 sequences. Broader study findings: Compared with CXCR3-negative naive cells, CXCR3-positive naive cells showed more hydrophobic TRB CDR3s.

This receptor was taken from a human donor in good health. Some clones in this sample may be carry-over from other donors' samples. The sequenced sample consisted of naive CXCR3+ CD8+ T cells from blood. Specified subset: CD45RO-CCR7+CD27+CD95- naive CD8+ T cells expressing CXCR3 (TNR3+).

The CDR3 is CASIGHSYEQYF. The V and J genes are TRBV6-2 or TRBV6-3 and TRBJ2-7. CDR1 is MNHEY and CDR2 is SVGEGT in the germline V gene. The CDR3 is 12 residues long.